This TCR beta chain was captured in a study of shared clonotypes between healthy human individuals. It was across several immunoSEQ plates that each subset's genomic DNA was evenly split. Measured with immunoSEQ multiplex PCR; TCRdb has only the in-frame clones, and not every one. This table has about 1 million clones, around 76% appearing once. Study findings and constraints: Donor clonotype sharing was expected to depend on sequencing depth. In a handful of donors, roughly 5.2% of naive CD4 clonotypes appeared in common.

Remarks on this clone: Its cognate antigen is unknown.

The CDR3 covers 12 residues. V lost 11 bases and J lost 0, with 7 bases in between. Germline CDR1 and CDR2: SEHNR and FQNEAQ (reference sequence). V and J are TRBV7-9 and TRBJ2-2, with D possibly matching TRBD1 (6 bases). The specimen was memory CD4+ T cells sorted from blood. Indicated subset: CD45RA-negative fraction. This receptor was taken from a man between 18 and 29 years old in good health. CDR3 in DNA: TGTGCCGGGACACCGAACACCGGGGAGCTGTTTTTT. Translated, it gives CAGTPNTGELFF.